The rows below give T cell receptor beta chains drawn from one sample of a study of neoadjuvant anti-PD-1 for oral cavity cancer. Assay: immunoSEQ multiplex PCR; the TCRdb copy retains only in-frame clones and omits some. The sample records about 12,000 clones, roughly 60% being singletons. This specimen consisted of tumor tissue, obtained before nivolumab (anti-PD-1) treatment. All receptors derive from a person aged 40 to 85 with oral cavity squamous cell carcinoma. The donor label of this sample is uncertain. Each CDR3 is given with its conserved first and last residue. D genes are given only for firm matches. The size of a clone is reported for some rows only, either as once, few or many, or as a class for expanded clones.

v_call	d_call	clone_size	j_call	cdr3_aa	cdr3_nt
TRBV5-4	.	.	TRBJ1-1	CASSLGASSPNTEAFF	TGTGCCAGCAGCTTGGGGGCTAGCTCACCAAACACTGAAGCTTTCTTT
TRBV7-8	.	.	TRBJ1-6	CASSLSEHATINSPLHF	TGTGCCAGCAGCTTAAGTGAACACGCGACGATAAATTCACCCCTCCACTTT
TRBV19	TRBD2	.	TRBJ2-1	CASRPGTSGYNEQFF	TGTGCCAGTAGACCCGGGACTAGCGGCTACAATGAGCAGTTCTTC
TRBV9	TRBD1	once	TRBJ2-6	CASSYRDRGNSGANVLTF	TGTGCCAGCAGCTACCGGGACAGGGGGAATAGTGGGGCCAACGTCCTGACTTTC
TRBV27	.	once	TRBJ2-5	CASSFWGTPEETQYF	TGTGCCAGCAGTTTCTGGGGGACGCCCGAAGAGACCCAGTACTTC
TRBV30	.	.	TRBJ2-7	CAWSVLSRRSSYEQYF	TGTGCCTGGAGTGTACTAAGCAGGCGCAGCTCCTACGAGCAGTACTTC
TRBV6-1	.	.	TRBJ2-1	CASSLQVDEQFF	TGTGCCAGCAGTCTACAGGTTGATGAGCAGTTCTTC
TRBV5-4	.	.	TRBJ1-6	CASSPWSYNSPLHF	TGTGCCAGCAGCCCCTGGTCCTATAATTCACCCCTCCACTTT
TRBV28	.	once	TRBJ1-5	CASSSQGTLSNQPQHF	TGTGCCAGCAGTTCCCAGGGGACATTGAGCAATCAGCCCCAGCATTTT
TRBV13	.	.	TRBJ1-3	CASSYGTVGNTIYF	TGTGCCAGCAGCTACGGGACCGTCGGAAACACCATATATTTT
TRBV18	.	.	TRBJ1-2	CASSPGANYGYTF	TGTGCCAGCTCACCGGGTGCCAACTATGGCTACACCTTC
TRBV28	.	.	TRBJ2-3	CASSLAWDTQYF	TGTGCCAGCAGTTTAGCGTGGGATACGCAGTATTTT
TRBV10-3	.	.	TRBJ2-7	CAISQDWSYEQYF	TGTGCCATCAGTCAGGACTGGAGCTACGAGCAGTACTTC
TRBV29-1	.	.	TRBJ1-1	CSVWERGSSFF	TGCAGCGTTTGGGAGAGGGGTAGCTCTTTCTTT
TRBV14	TRBD2	.	TRBJ2-2	CASSPVAGGTGELFF	TGTGCCAGCAGCCCAGTCGCGGGAGGCACCGGGGAGCTGTTTTTT
TRBV11-2	TRBD1	.	TRBJ1-2	CASSSDLSGTAYGYTF	TGTGCCAGCAGCTCCGACCTTTCCGGGACAGCCTATGGCTACACCTTC
TRBV7-8	TRBD1	few	TRBJ2-7	CASSSGQEPSYEQYF	TGTGCCAGCAGTTCCGGACAGGAGCCCTCCTACGAGCAGTACTTC
TRBV5-1	.	.	TRBJ1-1	CASSLRPNTEAFF	TGCGCCAGCAGCTTGAGGCCGAACACTGAAGCTTTCTTT
TRBV30	TRBD1	once	TRBJ1-1	CAWHWETGKAFF	TGTGCCTGGCACTGGGAGACAGGGAAAGCTTTCTTT
TRBV14	.	.	TRBJ2-2	CASSQVAGGRNTGELFF	TGTGCCAGCAGCCAAGTGGCTGGGGGGAGGAACACCGGGGAGCTGTTTTTT
TRBV5-1	TRBD1	.	TRBJ1-4	CASSLEQGAGKKLFF	TGCGCCAGCAGCTTGGAGCAGGGGGCGGGTAAAAAACTGTTTTTT
TRBV19	TRBD2	.	TRBJ2-4	CASSIDLRLAGGPAKNIQYF	TGTGCCAGTAGTATAGATCTCCGGCTAGCGGGGGGGCCGGCCAAAAACATTCAGTACTTC
TRBV30	.	.	TRBJ2-2	CAWTPTVGLTGELFF	TGTGCCTGGACCCCAACGGTTGGGTTAACCGGGGAGCTGTTTTTT
TRBV11-2	.	once	TRBJ2-3	CASSLMARGITDTQYF	TGTGCCAGCAGCTTAATGGCGCGGGGAATCACAGATACGCAGTATTTT
TRBV30	TRBD2	.	TRBJ2-5	CACTSELAGGETQYF	TGTGCCTGTACATCGGAACTAGCGGGAGGAGAGACCCAGTACTTC
TRBV5-4	.	.	TRBJ2-7	CASSLAWGQEQYF	TGTGCCAGCAGCTTGGCATGGGGCCAGGAGCAGTACTTC
TRBV30	TRBD1	few	TRBJ1-2	CAWSAMGQRNYGYTF	TGTGCCTGGAGTGCCATGGGACAGAGAAACTATGGCTACACCTTC
TRBV5-4	TRBD1	.	TRBJ1-2	CASSFGDRDIPGYTF	TGTGCCAGCAGCTTCGGGGACAGGGACATCCCTGGCTACACCTTC
TRBV28	.	.	TRBJ1-5	CASTLPPGGNQPQHF	TGTGCCAGCACCCTACCGCCAGGGGGCAATCAGCCCCAGCATTTT
TRBV19	TRBD1	.	TRBJ1-2	CASMRQGALYGYTF	TGTGCCAGTATGAGACAGGGGGCCCTCTATGGCTACACCTTC
TRBV10-2	TRBD1	.	TRBJ1-6	CASRPPGQGSSPLHF	TGCGCCAGCAGGCCACCGGGACAGGGGTCCTCACCCCTCCACTTT
TRBV6-1	.	few	TRBJ2-3	CASSPGRGTDTQYF	TGTGCCAGCAGCCCCGGGCGGGGCACAGATACGCAGTATTTT
TRBV15	.	.	TRBJ1-4	CATSHTGSTNEKLFF	TGTGCCACCAGCCATACAGGGTCGACTAATGAAAAACTGTTTTTT
TRBV19	TRBD1	once	TRBJ1-2	CASSMVGQGGGYGYTF	TGTGCCAGTAGTATGGTAGGACAGGGTGGCGGCTATGGCTACACCTTC
TRBV6-1	.	.	TRBJ2-7	CASSHVYEQYF	TGTGCCAGCAGTCATGTCTACGAGCAGTACTTC
TRBV15	.	once	TRBJ2-5	CATSRGELQETQYF	TGTGCCACCAGCAGGGGAGAGCTCCAAGAGACCCAGTACTTC
TRBV5-4	TRBD1	few	TRBJ1-2	CASSSLDRDTYGYTF	TGTGCCAGCAGCTCCCTGGACAGGGATACGTATGGCTACACCTTC
TRBV6-1	TRBD2	once	TRBJ2-7	CASSERTSGSRQYF	TGTGCCAGCAGTGAACGAACTAGCGGGAGCCGCCAGTACTTC
TRBV7-9	TRBD1	.	TRBJ1-2	CASSSWTGKGHGYTF	TGTGCCAGCAGCTCCTGGACAGGGAAAGGGCATGGCTACACCTTC
TRBV10-1	.	.	TRBJ2-7	CASSYQRGYEQYF	TGCGCCAGCAGTTACCAGAGGGGCTACGAGCAGTACTTC
TRBV28	.	.	TRBJ1-5	CASKKESLGNQPQHF	TGTGCCAGCAAAAAGGAAAGCCTAGGCAATCAGCCCCAGCATTTT
TRBV6-5	.	.	TRBJ1-2	CASSYESGHYSGYTF	TGTGCCAGCAGTTATGAGTCAGGACACTACAGTGGCTACACCTTC
TRBV5-1	.	medium-sized	TRBJ2-2	CASSSKNTGELFF	TGCGCCAGCAGCTCAAAGAACACCGGGGAGCTGTTTTTT
TRBV12-5	.	.	TRBJ1-1	CASGTGIFMNTEAFF	TGTGCTAGTGGTACAGGGATTTTTATGAACACTGAAGCTTTCTTT
TRBV4-1	.	.	TRBJ1-4	CASSQNEKLFF	TGCGCCAGCAGCCAAAATGAAAAACTGTTTTTT
TRBV28	.	medium-sized	TRBJ1-2	CASSPSAGAYGYTF	TGTGCCAGCAGTCCCAGCGCGGGGGCATATGGCTACACCTTC
TRBV18	TRBD2	.	TRBJ2-1	CASSSPGGLRGEQFF	TGTGCCAGCTCATCCCCGGGGGGATTACGAGGTGAGCAGTTCTTC
TRBV30	.	few	TRBJ2-6	CAWSSGGSGANVLTF	TGTGCCTGGAGTTCTGGGGGCTCTGGGGCCAACGTCCTGACTTTC
TRBV11-2	.	.	TRBJ1-4	CASSLVRAPNEKLFF	TGTGCCAGCAGCTTAGTAAGGGCCCCTAATGAAAAACTGTTTTTT
TRBV12-5	.	.	TRBJ2-1	CASGLERRYNEQFF	TGTGCTAGTGGTTTGGAGCGAAGATACAATGAGCAGTTCTTC
TRBV10-3	.	.	TRBJ2-7	CAISEALADEQYF	TGTGCCATCAGTGAGGCCCTAGCCGACGAGCAGTACTTC
TRBV6-1	.	few	TRBJ2-2	CASSELGSGAGELFF	TGTGCCAGCAGTGAATTGGGTTCAGGGGCCGGGGAGCTGTTTTTT
TRBV19	TRBD1	.	TRBJ2-2	CASSIGQGRAGELFF	TGTGCCAGTAGTATAGGACAGGGAAGGGCCGGGGAGCTGTTTTTT
TRBV5-5	.	.	TRBJ2-1	CASSLAGAGEQFF	TGTGCCAGCAGCTTGGCAGGGGCGGGTGAGCAGTTCTTC